This entry is about one T cell receptor (beta chain). Its antigen is unidentified. The data belong to a study of early T cells in non-severe SARS-CoV-2 infection. Looking at the study overall: Alpha and beta chains were unpaired, from unsorted whole-blood bulk RNA. Findings of the study overall: VDJdb matching skewed toward anti-spike CD8 responses, missing private and CD4 specificities.

This CDR3 is 14 amino acids long. The ends were cut back, 2 bases at V and 3 bases at J, with 9 bases in the middle. Germline CDR1 SGHRS, CDR2 YFSETQ. Each cDNA molecule carried a unique molecular identifier. Each CDR3 protein is one row after TCRdb ran MiXCR on the 5' RACE reads. The repertoire holds over 90,000 distinct CDR3 sequences, about an eighth seen once, with 4% to 4.5% in the top ten. Sequencing was performed on whole blood, taken at baseline. The sequence came from an adult who was a healthcare worker with PCR-confirmed SARS-CoV-2 infection or an uninfected control (not recorded which). The chain has TRBV5-1 and TRBJ1-5; maybe TRBD1 (6 bases). The CDR3 nucleotides read TGCGCCAGCAGCTTTGGACAGCCCAATCAGCCCCAGCATTTT. Its protein is CASSFGQPNQPQHF. Combining the CDR3 with reference TRBV5-1 and TRBJ1-5 gives the whole variable domain KAGVTQTPRYLIKTRGQQVTLSCSPISGHRSVSWYQQTPGQGLQFLFEYFSETQRNKGNFPGRFSGRQFSNSRSEMNVSTLELGDSALYLCASSFGQPNQPQHFGDGTRLSIL.